The T cell receptor beta chain under discussion was sequenced for a study of CD8 T cells in Susac syndrome. Study findings and constraints: TCR sequencing and HLA analysis covered a relatively small number of individuals.

Comments on this clonotype: Its antigen is as yet unknown.

Those who served as multiple sclerosis controls were treatment-naive patients with stable or active relapsing-remitting disease. TEMRA cells underwent FACS enrichment and CD8+ and CD4+ T cells underwent negative isolation. CDR1 is LNHNV, CDR2 YYDKDF, per germline (reference sequence). The CDR3 spans 15 residues. Trimming pared 0 bases from V and 5 bases from J, leaving 13 bases between. With random hexamers, reverse transcription was performed on about 0.5 to 1 ug of RNA. The amplification used immunoSEQ multiplex PCR on TCR beta CDR3; it spanned 54 Vbeta and 13 Jbeta. TCRdb re-derived calls from the immunoSEQ multiplex PCR reads in MiXCR, one entry per CDR3 protein. Among some 200,000 distinct CDR3 sequences, roughly 96% were seen once, and the ten largest hold around 0.085%.

The sequence derives from a human donor with multiple sclerosis. The sequenced material came from CD4+ T cells from PBMCs. The chain carries TRBV15 and TRBJ1-1; D uncertain. CDR3 nucleotide sequence: TGTGCCACCAGCAGAGATAACAGAATAGGGACTGAAGCTTTCTTT. This translates into CATSRDNRIGTEAFF.